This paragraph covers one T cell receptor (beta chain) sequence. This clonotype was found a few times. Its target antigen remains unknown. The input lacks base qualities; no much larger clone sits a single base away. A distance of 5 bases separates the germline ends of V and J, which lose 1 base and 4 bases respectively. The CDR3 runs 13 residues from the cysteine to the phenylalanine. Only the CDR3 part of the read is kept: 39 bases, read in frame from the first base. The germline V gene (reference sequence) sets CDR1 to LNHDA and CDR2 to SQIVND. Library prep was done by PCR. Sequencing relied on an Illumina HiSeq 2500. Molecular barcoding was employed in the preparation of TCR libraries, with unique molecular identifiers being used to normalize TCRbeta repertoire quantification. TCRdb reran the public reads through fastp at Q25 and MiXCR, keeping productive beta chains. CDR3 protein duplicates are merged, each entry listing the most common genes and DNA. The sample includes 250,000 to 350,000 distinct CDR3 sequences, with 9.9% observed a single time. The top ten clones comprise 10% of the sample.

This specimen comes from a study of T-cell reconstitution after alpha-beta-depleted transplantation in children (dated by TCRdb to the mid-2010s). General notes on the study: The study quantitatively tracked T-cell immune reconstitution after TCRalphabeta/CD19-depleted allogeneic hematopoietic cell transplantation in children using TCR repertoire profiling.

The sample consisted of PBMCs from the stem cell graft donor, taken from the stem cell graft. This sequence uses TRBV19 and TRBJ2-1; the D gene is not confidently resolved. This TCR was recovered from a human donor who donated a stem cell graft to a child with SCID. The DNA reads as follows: TGTGCCAGTAGTATAGGTACTTACAATGAGCAGTTCTTC. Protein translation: CASSIGTYNEQFF.